This entry lists 16 T cell receptor beta chains sequenced from one sample in a study of blood T cell repertoires in COVID-19. Measured with immunoSEQ multiplex PCR; TCRdb has only the in-frame clones, and not every one. The sample holds around 100,000 clones; more than 70% are singletons and the top ten take 8% to 9.5%. Sequencing was done on a sample of peripheral blood. These receptors all stem from a woman aged 70-85 years who had recovered from COVID-19.

Only one count was recorded for this clone. The chain joins TRBV6-2 or TRBV6-3 to TRBJ2-2; 15 nucleotides align to TRBD2. CDR3 length: 17 residues. Losses at the gene ends were 5 bases for V and 4 bases for J; bases not matched to a gene: 5. The V gene's germline CDR1 is MNHEY and CDR2 SVGEGT. CDR3 bases: TGTGCCAGCAGTCGGACTAGCGGGGGGGTTTTCACCGGGGAGCTGTTTTTT. Its protein product is CASSRTSGGVFTGELFF.

The V call is TRBV29-1, the J call TRBJ2-7; D is ambiguous. V gave up 5 bases and J gave up 9 bases, with 14 bases separating them. The germline V gene encodes CDR1 SQVTM and CDR2 ANQGSEA. The CDR3 runs to 11 residues. CDR3 in amino acids: CSVRFTAGQYF. CDR3 sequence (DNA): TGCAGCGTTAGGTTTACAGCCGGGCAGTACTTC.

The rearrangement links TRBV7-2 to TRBJ1-5, with D perhaps matching TRBD1 (6 bases). Germline CDR1 SGHTA, CDR2 FQGNSA. The CDR3 has 16 residues. The germline V and J ends were trimmed by 1 base and 9 bases, with 19 bases remaining between them. The CDR3 protein is CASSLGRGGAQRPQHF. In DNA, the CDR3 is TGTGCCAGCAGCTTAGGTAGGGGGGGGGCGCAACGGCCCCAGCATTTT.

This clone came up once. The rearrangement links TRBV11-2 to TRBJ2-5; D not certain. Germline lookup yields CDR1 SGHAT and CDR2 FQNNGV. This CDR3 has 19 residues. V dropped 5 bases and J dropped 4 bases, with 29 bases sitting between them. For the CDR3, the DNA is TGTGCCAGCAGCCCCGCTTTGGGCCAGTTTTTCTCGTTGTCAGAGACCCAGTACTTC. Translated, it gives CASSPALGQFFSLSETQYF. Full variable domain (missing parts from reference TRBV11-2 and TRBJ2-5): EAGVAQSPRYKIIEKRQSVAFWCNPISGHATLYWYQQILGQGPKLLIQFQNNGVVDDSQLPKDRFSAERLKGVDSTLKIQPAKLEDSAVYLCASSPALGQFFSLSETQYFGPGTRLLVL.

The CDR3 region has the DNA TGTGCCAGCAGCTTAAGGGTAGCGGGGGCCTCCGGGGAGACCCAGTACTTC. Its protein product is CASSLRVAGASGETQYF. This chain links TRBV7-6 with TRBJ2-5, with 9 bases lining up with TRBD2. The CDR3 has 17 amino acids. Unmatched junction bases numbered 12, after V lost 2 bases and J lost 5 bases. CDR1 and CDR2 from the germline V gene are SGHVS and FNYEAQ.

V gene TRBV7-2 combines with J gene TRBJ1-5, with a tentative D call TRBD1 (5 bases). Trimming shortened V by 5 bases and J by 7 bases, and 12 bases separated the two germline ends. Germline values: CDR1 SGHTA, CDR2 FQGNSA. The CDR3 spans 13 residues. CDR3 in amino acids: CASSPGVTQPQHF. The CDR3 DNA sequence: TGTGCCAGCAGCCCGGGGGTGACCCAGCCCCAGCATTTT.

The rearrangement uses TRBV4-2 and TRBJ2-7; a weak D match, TRBD1 (5 bases). The germline V gene encodes CDR1 LGHNA and CDR2 YNFKEQ. This CDR3 spans 15 amino acids. V was trimmed by 3 bases and J by 0 bases, leaving 12 bases between them. This CDR3 reads CASSQGPPSSYEQYF. The CDR3, as DNA: TGTGCCAGCAGCCAGGGGCCTCCAAGCTCCTACGAGCAGTACTTC.

The chain is built from TRBV28 and TRBJ1-5; 7 bases match TRBD1. The V gene's germline CDR1 is MDHEN and CDR2 SYDVKM. The CDR3 has 14 residues. V gave up 6 bases and J gave up 4 bases; unmatched junction bases: 6. CDR3 sequence reads: CASSGTALNQPQHF. CDR3 coding DNA: TGTGCCAGCAGCGGGACAGCTCTTAATCAGCCCCAGCATTTT.

V and J are TRBV5-4 and TRBJ2-1; TRBD2 agrees at 14 bases. V lost 4 bases and J lost 10; bases outside the gene matches: 7. Per germline, CDR1 SGHNT and CDR2 YYREEE (reference sequence). The CDR3 covers 15 residues. Here the CDR3 DNA reads TGTGCCAGCAGCATAGGACTAGCGGGAGGAGGGGAGCAGTTCTTC. Protein sequence: CASSIGLAGGGEQFF.

The chain carries TRBV27 and TRBJ2-1, with TRBD1 identical over 10 bases. V was clipped by 5 bases and J by 6 bases; unmatched bases: 4. Germline lookup yields CDR1 MNHEY and CDR2 SMNVEV (reference sequence). The CDR3 runs to 14 residues. This CDR3 is CASSPGQGFNEQFF. The DNA of the CDR3 is TGTGCCAGCAGTCCGGGACAGGGGTTCAATGAGCAGTTCTTC.

V gene TRBV6-6 combines with J gene TRBJ1-2, with D tentatively TRBD1 (6 bases). The CDR3 runs to 12 residues. Trimming took off 6 bases at V and 2 bases at J, with 7 bases between the two ends. Looked up from germline, CDR1 is MNHNY and CDR2 is SVGAGI (reference sequence). The CDR3 reads CASRDRNYGYTF. The CDR3 nucleotides are TGTGCCAGCAGAGACAGGAACTATGGCTACACCTTC.

The V and J genes are TRBV6-2 or TRBV6-3 and TRBJ2-3; TRBD2 is a possible D gene (6 bases). CDR3 size: 17 residues. CDR1 and CDR2 from the germline V gene are MNHEY and SVGEGT. Trimming shortened V by 3 bases and J by 4 bases, and 20 bases separated the two germline ends. The CDR3, as DNA: TGTGCCAGCAGTTATTCGTTCCGGGAGAGTATGGCAGATACGCAGTATTTT. Translating it yields CASSYSFRESMADTQYF.

The chain links TRBV7-2 to TRBJ2-1; 7 bases match TRBD2. Germline trimming cut 9 bases from V and 6 bases from J; bases unmatched to any gene: 14. This CDR3 has 15 residues. Germline CDR1 reads SGHTA; CDR2 reads FQGNSA. The CDR3 nucleotides are TGTGCCAGTGTCGGAGGGAGGGCTCTGGGCAATGAGCAGTTCTTC. It codes for CASVGGRALGNEQFF.

The chain is built from TRBV5-1 and TRBJ2-3; a possible D gene is TRBD2 (5 bases). CDR3 size: 14 residues. CDR1 and CDR2 from the germline V gene are SGHRS and YFSETQ. V was trimmed by 4 bases and J by 2 bases, leaving 11 bases between them. CDR3 in amino acids: CASSLGLLTDTQYF. Here the CDR3 DNA reads TGCGCCAGCAGCCTAGGACTCCTCACAGATACGCAGTATTTT.

The chain joins TRBV10-3 to TRBJ2-5; D is undetermined. This CDR3 is 12 amino acids long. Between the trimmed V and J ends, which lost 3 bases and 5 bases, there was a span of 7 bases. The germline gives CDR1 ENHRY, CDR2 SYGVKD. The CDR3 is CAISDYSETQYF. DNA of the CDR3: TGTGCCATCAGTGATTATTCGGAGACCCAGTACTTC.

The rearrangement links TRBV7-2 to TRBJ2-2; no clear D gene. The V gene's germline CDR1 is SGHTA and CDR2 FQGNSA. Deletions cut 0 bases from V and 1 base from J, with 6 bases between. This CDR3 spans 15 amino acids. CDR3 bases: TGTGCCAGCAGCTTAGCGCGGTTGAACACCGGGGAGCTGTTTTTT. Translated, it gives CASSLARLNTGELFF.